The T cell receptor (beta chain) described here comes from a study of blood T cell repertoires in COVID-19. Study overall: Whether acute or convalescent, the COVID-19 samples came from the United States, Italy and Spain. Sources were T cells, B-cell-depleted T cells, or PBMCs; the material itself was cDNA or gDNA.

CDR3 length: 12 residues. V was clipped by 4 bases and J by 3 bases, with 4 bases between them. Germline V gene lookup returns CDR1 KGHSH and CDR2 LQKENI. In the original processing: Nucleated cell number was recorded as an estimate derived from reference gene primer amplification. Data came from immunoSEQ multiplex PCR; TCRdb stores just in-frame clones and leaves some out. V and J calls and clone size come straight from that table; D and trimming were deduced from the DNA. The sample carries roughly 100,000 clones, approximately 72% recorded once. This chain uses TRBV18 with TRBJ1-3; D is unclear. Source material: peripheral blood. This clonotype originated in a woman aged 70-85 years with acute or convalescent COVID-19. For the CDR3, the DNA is TGTGCCAGCTCACTAGATGGAAACACCATATATTTT. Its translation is CASSLDGNTIYF.